These T cell receptor beta chains were read from a single sample in a study of OX40 agonist ivuxolimab in advanced cancers. Sequenced by immunoSEQ multiplex PCR; TCRdb stores in-frame clones only, minus some. The sample includes roughly 25,000 clones, about two thirds of them seen just once. Sequencing was performed on CD4+ or CD8+ T cells sorted from blood, taken in a trial of the OX40 agonist ivuxolimab. The source is an adult with an advanced solid tumor such as melanoma, head and neck, liver or kidney cancer. Both conserved end residues are part of each CDR3. Fields, in order: clone size, D gene, V gene, CDR3 protein. D genes are given only for firm matches. Clone size is not always given. Where it is, it says once, few, many or a class for expanded clones.

NA	TRBD2	TRBV9	CASSAGGKETQYF
NA	NA	TRBV5-6	CASSLYRSGYTF
NA	NA	TRBV6-6	CASSKGRVTEAFF
NA	TRBD2	TRBV13	CASSSGLAGPYEQYF
once	NA	TRBV15	CATSIRDNEQFF
once	NA	TRBV19	CASSDLPGDPEAFF
once	NA	TRBV7-9	CASSHSIGDDYYEQYF
NA	TRBD1	TRBV7-9	CASSLGQGPYNEQFF
NA	TRBD2	TRBV5-4	CASSPTSGGPRDTQYF
NA	NA	TRBV11-1	CASSPGSGAGNTIYF
NA	NA	TRBV5-6	CASSLVGHSYEQYF
NA	NA	TRBV15	CATSRYAGYEQYF
few	NA	TRBV19	CASSITGVNSPLHF
once	NA	TRBV27	CASGQFNEQFF